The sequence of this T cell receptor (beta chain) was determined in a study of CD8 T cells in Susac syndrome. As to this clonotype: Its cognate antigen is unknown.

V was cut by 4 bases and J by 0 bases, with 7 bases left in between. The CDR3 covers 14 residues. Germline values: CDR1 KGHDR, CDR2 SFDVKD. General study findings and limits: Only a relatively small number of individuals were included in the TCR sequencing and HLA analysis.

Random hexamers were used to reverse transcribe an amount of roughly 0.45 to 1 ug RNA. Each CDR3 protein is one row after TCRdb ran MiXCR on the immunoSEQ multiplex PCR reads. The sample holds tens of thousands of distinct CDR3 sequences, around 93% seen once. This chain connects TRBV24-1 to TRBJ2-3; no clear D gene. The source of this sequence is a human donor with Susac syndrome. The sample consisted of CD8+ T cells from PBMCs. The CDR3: CATSESPSTDTQYF. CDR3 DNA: TGTGCCACCAGTGAAAGCCCTAGCACAGATACGCAGTATTTT.